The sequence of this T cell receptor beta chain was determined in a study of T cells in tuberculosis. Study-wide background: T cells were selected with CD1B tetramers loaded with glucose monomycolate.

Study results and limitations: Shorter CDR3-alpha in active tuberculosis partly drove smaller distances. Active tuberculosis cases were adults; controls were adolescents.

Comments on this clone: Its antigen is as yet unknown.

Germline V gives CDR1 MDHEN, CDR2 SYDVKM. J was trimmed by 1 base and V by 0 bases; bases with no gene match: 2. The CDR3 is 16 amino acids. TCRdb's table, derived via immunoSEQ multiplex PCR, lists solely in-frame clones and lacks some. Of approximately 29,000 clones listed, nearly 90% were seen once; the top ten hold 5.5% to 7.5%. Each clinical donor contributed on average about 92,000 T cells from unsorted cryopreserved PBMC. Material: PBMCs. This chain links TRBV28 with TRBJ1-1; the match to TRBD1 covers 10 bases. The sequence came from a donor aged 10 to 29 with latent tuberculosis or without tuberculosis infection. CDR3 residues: CASSLWGTGENTEAFF. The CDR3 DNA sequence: TGTGCCAGCAGTTTATGGGGGACAGGGGAGAACACTGAAGCTTTCTTT.